One and the same sample provided the 3 T cell receptor beta chains below, sequenced in a study of shared clonotypes between healthy human individuals. The table came from immunoSEQ multiplex PCR; TCRdb's copy has only in-frame clones and leaves some out. This table has 2 million to 2.5 million clones, 90% to 97% appearing once. The material sequenced was naive CD4+ T cells sorted from blood. Subset in this sample: CD45RA+ positively selected. These TCRs come from a man younger than 30 in good health.

The gene calls are TRBV10-2 and TRBJ1-3; no clear D gene. V was shortened by 0 bases and J by 11 bases, with 11 bases between the two germline ends. This CDR3 contains 13 residues. Germline V lookup: CDR1 WSHSY, CDR2 SAAADI. As DNA, the CDR3 is TGCGCCAGCAGTGAGTCAGGGCGTCGGGCCATATATTTT. This translates into CASSESGRRAIYF.

This chain joins TRBV4-1 and TRBJ2-6; the D is unclear. Germline CDR1 reads MGHRA; CDR2 reads YSYEKL. Trimming took 4 bases from V and 0 from J, leaving 10 bases between them. The CDR3 is 16 amino acids. The CDR3 DNA is TGCGCCAGCAGCCTTTTACAGAACTCTGGGGCCAACGTCCTGACTTTC. It yields the protein CASSLLQNSGANVLTF.

The rearrangement uses TRBV5-1 and TRBJ2-3; 7 nucleotides align to TRBD2. The CDR3 sequence is 14 residues long. V dropped 5 bases and J dropped 6; count of bases not matched to a gene: 9. Germline V gives CDR1 SGHRS, CDR2 YFSETQ. As DNA, the CDR3 is TGCGCCAGCAGAGAGGGGACTACCTTGGATACGCAGTATTTT. Translation gives CASREGTTLDTQYF.